Listed below are T cell receptor beta chains from one sample, sequenced in a study of cytomegalovirus exposure and HLA in healthy donors. Here immunoSEQ multiplex PCR was the method, and the copy in TCRdb shows in-frame clones only, minus some. The sample records 100,000 to 150,000 clones, around 80% being singletons. The sequenced material came from PBMCs. These TCRs come from a woman younger than 45 in good health and CMV-seronegative. The CDR3 runs from the conserved cysteine through the conserved F or W. Expanded clones are given a class, and other clones once, few, many or no size at all.

size | V | CDR3
- | TRBV7-2 | CASSRQGTGLQETQYF
few | TRBV19 | CASSIYGRRTGELFF
once | TRBV27 | CASSLSAGSSYNEQFF
- | TRBV6-6 | CASKSGGGNTGELFF
few | TRBV30 | CAWSVDRGAFF
- | TRBV2 | CASSESHYNEQFF
- | TRBV7-9 | CASSFAGADTQYF
- | TRBV30 | CAWKTGGNYGYTF
few | TRBV5-1 | CASSFDYLNTGELFF
- | TRBV10-3 | CAITDRTDTNYGYTF
once | TRBV4-1 | CASSQGPSNYGYTF
- | TRBV29-1 | CSVRTGGEQPQHF
- | TRBV5-1 | CASSLTVLAGAGANVLTF
- | TRBV6-1 | CASSVGGSAKNIQYF
- | TRBV19 | CASSIRSGNTIYF
- | TRBV6-5 | CASRQQGEVEKLFF
- | TRBV7-5 | CARSLGRGLSSSYNEQFF
few | TRBV18 | CASTQVFQANTGELFF
- | TRBV4-1 | CASSQVSRDKNQPQHF
- | TRBV6-5 | CASHPSRALTDTQYF
- | TRBV2 | CASRIQGGYSYEQYF
few | TRBV2 | CASSEESYGYTF
- | TRBV9 | CASSAMDRQETQYF
- | TRBV11-2 | CASSLPRGGRIYEQYF
- | TRBV19 | CASSRQVNYGYTF
- | TRBV30 | CAWSDTGSGNTIYF
- | TRBV19 | CASTLLTGSYGYTF
- | TRBV19 | CASSIRAWRDPYEQYF
- | TRBV6-6 | CASSIHRGAEAFF
- | TRBV18 | CASSLSTGSLGTGELFF
- | TRBV11-1 | CASSKTTSGSYEQYF
- | TRBV4-2 | CASSQEDRETQYF
- | TRBV5-1 | CASSAGQGFQETQYF
- | TRBV6-6 | CASRISQSGANVLTF
- | TRBV27 | CASSHGTGGNQPQHF
- | TRBV7-8 | CASSPGLASGELFF
- | TRBV6-1 | CASSGVNTEAFF
- | TRBV7-9 | CASSLGQGTQETQYF